The 26 T cell receptor beta chains presented below share a single source sample, sequenced in a study of T cell responses to AZD1222 COVID-19 vaccine. Using immunoSEQ multiplex PCR, the repertoire was profiled, and TCRdb retains in-frame clones only, with some absent. The sample records approximately 30,000 clones, over 80% being singletons. The sequencing here drew on peripheral blood, taken 28 days after the second AZD1222 dose. The receptors stem from an adult who received the AZD1222 COVID-19 vaccine.

V gene TRBV5-1 combines with J gene TRBJ1-1, with 8 bases that match TRBD1. V gave up 3 bases and J gave up 4 bases; unmatched junction bases: 8. The CDR3 has 15 residues. Germline V lookup: CDR1 SGHRS, CDR2 YFSETQ. CDR3 region: CASSSRPDRGTEAFF. The CDR3 nucleotides read TGCGCCAGCAGCTCCCGGCCCGACAGGGGCACTGAAGCTTTCTTT.

The chain recombines TRBV7-2 with TRBJ2-1, with D perhaps matching TRBD2 (5 bases). The ends were cut back, 5 bases at V and 7 bases at J, with 12 bases in the middle. CDR3 length equals 13 residues. Germline V lookup: CDR1 SGHTA, CDR2 FQGNSA. CDR3 bases: TGTGCCAGCAGCCCCCCGAGCGGAAATGAGCAGTTCTTC. Its protein product is CASSPPSGNEQFF.

The J gene is TRBJ2-7, the V gene TRBV9, with TRBD2 identical over 8 bases. The CDR3 covers 13 residues. CDR1 SGDLS and CDR2 YYNGEE come from the germline V gene. Germline trimming cut 5 bases from V and 5 bases from J; bases unmatched to any gene: 6. For the CDR3, the DNA is TGTGCCAGCAGTTTGAGCGGGAGAGACGAGCAGTACTTC. Amino acid sequence: CASSLSGRDEQYF.

This clone appeared a few times. V gene TRBV6-2 or TRBV6-3 combines with J gene TRBJ2-7; D unresolved. V lost 4 bases and J lost 3, with 4 bases in between. Germline assignment: CDR1 MNHEY and CDR2 SVGEGT. This CDR3 has 11 residues. DNA of the CDR3: TGTGCCAGCAGTTTAAACTACGAGCAGTACTTC. Translating it yields CASSLNYEQYF.

This clone showed up just once. The chain recombines TRBV15 with TRBJ2-3; 9 positions agree with TRBD2. CDR1 and CDR2 (germline): LNHNV, YYDKDF (reference sequence). The ends lost 1 base at V and 3 bases at J; junction bases unmatched: 8. The CDR3 sequence is 17 residues long. This chain's CDR3 is CATSRGPLAGTTDTQYF. The CDR3 nucleotides read TGTGCCACCAGCAGAGGTCCGCTAGCGGGAACTACAGATACGCAGTATTTT.

The chain combines TRBV7-9 with TRBJ2-5; D is unresolved. Germline-derived CDR1 and CDR2 are SEHNR and FQNEAQ (reference sequence). The CDR3 extends over 12 amino acids. V was clipped by 1 base and J by 3 bases, with 3 bases between them. The CDR3 coding sequence is TGTGCCAGCAGCTTAGTCAAAGAGACCCAGTACTTC. It specifies CASSLVKETQYF.

The V and J genes are TRBV5-1 and TRBJ1-3, with D possibly matching TRBD1 (5 bases). Germline assignment: CDR1 SGHRS and CDR2 YFSETQ. V lost 3 bases to trimming and J lost 7 bases, with 14 bases between them. This CDR3 region has 14 residues. In nucleotides, the CDR3 is TGCGCCAGCAGCTCTGACAGAAGTGGGAACACCATATATTTT. Its protein is CASSSDRSGNTIYF.

This sequence joins TRBV10-3 and TRBJ2-1; TRBD2 agrees at 10 bases. CDR1 is ENHRY, CDR2 SYGVKD, per germline. This CDR3 contains 15 residues. V gave up 6 bases and J gave up 7 bases; unmatched junction bases: 9. This chain's CDR3 is CAISLGLADLNEQFF. Written as DNA, the CDR3 is TGTGCCATCAGCCTCGGACTAGCGGATCTTAATGAGCAGTTCTTC.

The J gene is TRBJ1-5, the V gene TRBV30; 9 nucleotides agree with TRBD1. The CDR3 contains 15 residues. Germline V gene sequence: CDR1 GTSNPN, CDR2 SVGIG (reference sequence). Trimming at V came to 2 bases and at J to 4 bases, leaving 6 bases not matched to a gene. The CDR3, as DNA: TGTGCCTGGAGTTCTCCAGGGACAGGGAATCAGCCCCAGCATTTT. It translates to CAWSSPGTGNQPQHF.

The chain joins TRBV7-9 to TRBJ1-2; no firm D call. The CDR3 is 13 amino acids. Trimming stripped 1 base from V and 2 bases from J, with 5 bases between. Per germline, CDR1 SEHNR and CDR2 FQNEAQ (reference sequence). Here the CDR3 reads CASSLDGNYGYTF. In nucleotides, the CDR3 is TGTGCCAGCAGCTTAGACGGAAACTATGGCTACACCTTC.

This clone was seen more than once but under ten times. This rearrangement joins TRBV29-1 to TRBJ2-7; TRBD1 agrees at 7 bases. The CDR3 spans 13 residues. The germline V gene encodes CDR1 SQVTM and CDR2 ANQGSEA. The ends lost 6 bases at V and 3 bases at J; junction bases unmatched: 8. The chain's CDR3 is CSVFKPGGYEQYF. For the CDR3, the DNA is TGCAGCGTCTTCAAACCAGGGGGCTACGAGCAGTACTTC.

The CDR3 region is CASNQGPSDYGYTF. Here the CDR3 DNA reads TGTGCCAGCAACCAGGGGCCGTCCGACTATGGCTACACCTTC. V usage is TRBV28 and J usage is TRBJ1-2; the D gene is possibly TRBD1 (6 bases). CDR1 is MDHEN and CDR2 is SYDVKM in the germline V gene. Trimming shortened V by 7 bases and J by 3 bases, and 15 bases separated the two germline ends. The CDR3 is 14 residues long.

This chain uses TRBV19 with TRBJ2-1; possible D gene TRBD2, 6 bases. Germline V gives CDR1 LNHDA, CDR2 SQIVND (reference sequence). V gave up 8 bases and J gave up 0 bases, with 20 bases separating them. CDR3 length: 17 amino acids. DNA of the CDR3: TGTGCCAGTTCCCGGGACTCCTACTTGAGCTCCTACAATGAGCAGTTCTTC. Translating gives CASSRDSYLSSYNEQFF.

This chain connects TRBV18 to TRBJ2-1; 10 bases are a match to TRBD2. V gave up 3 bases and J gave up 3 bases; unmatched junction bases: 2. Germline-derived CDR1 and CDR2 are KGHSH and LQKENI. There are 15 residues in the CDR3. The CDR3 nucleotides are TGTGCCAGCTCACCGGGGACTAGCGTCTACAATGAGCAGTTCTTC. Translated: CASSPGTSVYNEQFF.

This chain links TRBV28 with TRBJ2-7, with TRBD2 matching 16 bases. The CDR3 runs 16 residues. V lost 8 bases to trimming and J lost 6 bases; unmatched junction nucleotides: 10. Germline assignment: CDR1 MDHEN and CDR2 SYDVKM. CDR3 nucleotide sequence: TGTGCCAGCCTCCCGGGGGGACTAGCGGGAGGGTCCGAGCAGTACTTC. Amino acid sequence: CASLPGGLAGGSEQYF.

The chain joins TRBV7-9 to TRBJ1-2, with TRBD1 matching 10 bases. CDR3 size: 14 residues. With V trimmed by 7 bases and J by 8 bases, 10 bases remained unmatched. The germline CDR1 and CDR2 sequences are SEHNR and FQNEAQ (reference sequence). The CDR3 DNA is TGTGCCAGCAACCCTAGACAGGGGGCCGGCGGCTACACCTTC. As protein: CASNPRQGAGGYTF.

The chain employs TRBV10-3 and TRBJ2-5; D unresolved. This CDR3 contains 14 residues. The germline CDR1 and CDR2 sequences are ENHRY and SYGVKD. V dropped 2 bases and J dropped 6 bases, with 13 bases sitting between them. DNA of the CDR3: TGTGCCATCAGTGAGAGCCGGATGGAGAAGACCCAGTACTTC. Its protein product is CAISESRMEKTQYF.

The chain links TRBV5-1 to TRBJ2-2; 7 nucleotides align to TRBD1. In germline, CDR1 is SGHRS, CDR2 YFSETQ. There are 13 residues in the CDR3. J was trimmed by 6 bases and V by 6 bases; bases with no gene match: 5. CDR3: CASTYQGAGELFF. DNA for the CDR3: TGCGCCAGCACCTACCAGGGGGCCGGGGAGCTGTTTTTT.

The chain joins TRBV4-1 to TRBJ2-7; D is possibly TRBD2 (7 bases). The V end was cut by 4 bases, the J end by 0 bases, with 22 bases between. Germline CDR1 and CDR2: MGHRA and YSYEKL. The CDR3 is made up of 18 amino acids. The CDR3 DNA is TGCGCCAGCAGCCGAGGGAGGGGGGCTAGCGTTGACTCCTACGAGCAGTACTTC. Encoded protein: CASSRGRGASVDSYEQYF.

Comment on this clone: One junction end disagrees with the germline gene, perhaps due to a read error. The rearrangement links TRBV10-3 to TRBJ2-7; D might be TRBD1 or TRBD2, each matching 5 bases. CDR3 length: 14 residues. Germline V gene data show CDR1 as ENHRY and CDR2 as SYGVKD. In DNA form, the CDR3 reads TGTGCCACCAGTTCCGGGACGGCCTCCTACGAGCAGTACTTC. Its translation is CATSSGTASYEQYF.

V gene TRBV7-8 combines with J gene TRBJ1-1; weak D call: TRBD1 (5 bases). Germline-derived CDR1 and CDR2 are SGHVS and FQNEAQ. Trimming removed 6 bases from V and 5 bases from J, with 13 bases in between. This CDR3 has 13 residues. CDR3 nucleotide sequence: TGTGCCAGCAGTTCGCAGGGCGGGACTGAAGCTTTCTTT. Protein product: CASSSQGGTEAFF.

This sequence joins TRBV27 and TRBJ2-7, with D unclear. This CDR3 is built from 15 residues. With 3 bases removed from V and 3 bases from J, the gap between germline ends came to 15 bases. The germline V gene encodes CDR1 MNHEY and CDR2 SMNVEV (reference sequence). The CDR3 loop is CASSLRLSVGYEQYF. The CDR3 coding sequence is TGTGCCAGCAGTTTGAGGTTGTCCGTTGGCTACGAGCAGTACTTC.

The V call is TRBV4-1, the J call TRBJ1-3; 9 positions match TRBD1. From germline, CDR1 is MGHRA and CDR2 YSYEKL. This CDR3 spans 15 amino acids. With 3 bases clipped from V and 4 bases from J, the junction kept 4 bases outside the gene matches. CDR3: CASSQGTGSGNTIYF. DNA for the CDR3: TGCGCCAGCAGCCAGGGGACAGGGTCCGGAAACACCATATATTTT.

The chain is built from TRBV7-2 and TRBJ2-4; tentative D call: TRBD1 (5 bases). This CDR3 has 15 residues. Germline assignment: CDR1 SGHTA and CDR2 FQGNSA. The V and J ends lost 1 base and 3 bases respectively, with 10 bases between them. DNA for the CDR3: TGTGCCAGCAGCTTAGGGGGCGTGGGCAAAAACATTCAGTACTTC. Protein product: CASSLGGVGKNIQYF. Based on the CDR3 plus reference TRBV7-2 and TRBJ2-4, the full variable domain is GAGVSQSPSNKVTEKGKDVELRCDPISGHTALYWYRQSLGQGLEFLIYFQGNSAPDKSGLPSDRFSAERTGGSVSTLTIQRTQQEDSAVYLCASSLGGVGKNIQYFGAGTRLSVL.

This clone showed up just once. The chain joins TRBV5-5 to TRBJ1-2; 8 bases map to TRBD1. Looked up from germline, CDR1 is SGHKS and CDR2 is YYEKEE (reference sequence). J was trimmed by 7 bases and V by 1 base; bases with no gene match: 12. The CDR3 runs to 16 residues. The CDR3 DNA reads TGTGCCAGCAGCTTGTTAGGGCAGGGGGCGCTAGGTGGCTACACCTTC. It yields the protein CASSLLGQGALGGYTF.

The gene calls are TRBV6-1 and TRBJ1-5, with 11 bases that match TRBD1. Germline V gives CDR1 MNHNS, CDR2 SASEGT. CDR3 size: 16 residues. Unmatched junction bases numbered 3, after V lost 3 bases and J lost 2 bases. In nucleotides, the CDR3 is TGTGCCAGCAGTGACCCGGGACAGGGGGGCAATCAGCCCCAGCATTTT. Protein sequence: CASSDPGQGGNQPQHF.